These 2 T cell receptor beta chains were all obtained from the same sample, sequenced in a study (dated by TCRdb to between 2015 and 2016). The library was built by means of 5' RACE. TCRdb lists the instrument as Illumina MiSeq. The public reads were reanalyzed by TCRdb: fastp trimming at Q25, MiXCR alignment, in-frame beta chains only. Each CDR3 protein gets just one entry, which takes the most common genes and DNA from the rows behind it. In all, the sample holds tens of thousands of distinct CDR3 sequences, and 25% to 30% of those were seen once. Of the sample, approximately 2.3% is held by the ten largest clones. Material for sequencing was naive CD4+ T cells sorted from blood. What the cell subset or site label conveys for this sample: naive CD4+ T cells, CD4+CD45RA+CD25-. These receptors were collected from a female donor with breast cancer.

The chain carries TRBV9 and TRBJ2-7; the D gene could be TRBD1 or TRBD2 (5 bases each). CDR1 and CDR2 (germline): SGDLS, YYNGEE. The CDR3 has 15 residues. V gave up 4 bases and J gave up 6 bases, with 20 bases separating them. DNA for the CDR3: TGTGCCAGCAGCCCTCGGGGCGATTCCCGAGGCGAGCAGTACTTC. As protein: CASSPRGDSRGEQYF.

The chain links TRBV6-1 to TRBJ2-3, with D unresolved. V lost 5 bases and J lost 2, with 11 bases in between. The CDR3 extends over 14 amino acids. The germline CDR1 and CDR2 sequences are MNHNS and SASEGT. This CDR3 is CASSQRPTTDTQYF. The CDR3, as DNA: TGTGCCAGCAGTCAAAGACCGACCACAGATACGCAGTATTTT.